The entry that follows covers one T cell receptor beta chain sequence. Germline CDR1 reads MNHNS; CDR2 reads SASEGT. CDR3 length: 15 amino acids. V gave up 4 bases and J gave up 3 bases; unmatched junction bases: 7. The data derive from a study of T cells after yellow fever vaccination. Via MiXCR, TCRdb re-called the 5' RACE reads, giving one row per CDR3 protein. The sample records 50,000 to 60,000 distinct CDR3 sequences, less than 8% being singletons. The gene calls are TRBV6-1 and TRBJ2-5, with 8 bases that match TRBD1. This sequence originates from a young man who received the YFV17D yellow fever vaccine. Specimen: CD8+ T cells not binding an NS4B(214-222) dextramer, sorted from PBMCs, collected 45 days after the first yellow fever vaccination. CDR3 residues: CASSVGQGLKETQYF. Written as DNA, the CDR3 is TGTGCCAGCAGTGTTGGACAGGGCCTAAAAGAGACCCAGTACTTC.